The sequence of this TCR beta chain was determined in a study of neurological immune-mediated disorders. Germline assignment: CDR1 SGHTA and CDR2 FQGNSA. The CDR3 has 15 residues. Trimming stripped 0 bases from V and 4 bases from J, with 10 bases between. TCRdb passed the 5' RACE reads through MiXCR, listing each CDR3 protein once. This table holds more than 45,000 distinct CDR3 sequences, about 9.4% found once. Sequencing input: PBMCs. The chain links TRBV7-2 to TRBJ1-5; perhaps TRBD1 as D (6 bases). This sequence originates from a middle-aged woman with HTLV-1-associated myelopathy (HAM/TSP). The CDR3 here is CASSLASGANQPQHF. In DNA form, the CDR3 reads TGTGCCAGCAGCTTAGCGTCAGGGGCGAATCAGCCCCAGCATTTT.